The sequence of this T cell receptor (beta chain) was determined in a study of cytomegalovirus exposure and HLA in healthy donors. This CDR3 region has 12 residues. Germline CDR1 GTSNPN, CDR2 SVGIG (reference sequence). V was clipped by 6 bases and J by 14 bases, with 22 bases between them. Researchers ran the PCR with 60 Vbeta and 13 Jbeta primers. Data came from immunoSEQ multiplex PCR; TCRdb stores just in-frame clones and leaves some out. The sample includes some 140,000 clones, 65% to 85% of them seen just once. The clonotype was recovered from a woman in her late teens or twenties in good health and CMV-seronegative. Sequencing was done on a sample of PBMCs. The gene calls are TRBV30 and TRBJ1-2; D may be TRBD1 (6 bases). The CDR3 DNA is TGTGCCTGTGCGACAGGCTCCCCCTCTGAGACCTTC. Translation gives CACATGSPSETF.